This T cell receptor beta chain was documented in a study of T cell responses to AZD1222 COVID-19 vaccine. Study outcomes and limitations: Among AZD1222 vaccinees, only 5 or 6 were seropositive at baseline.

Sequenced by immunoSEQ multiplex PCR; TCRdb stores in-frame clones only, minus some. The profile shows around 130,000 clones, around 92% of them singletons. The CDR3 spans 11 residues. The V end lost 3 bases, the J end lost 8 bases, and 5 bases lay between the germline ends. Per the germline V gene, CDR1 is MNHEY and CDR2 is SVGAGI. Comments on this clone: What it recognizes is unknown.

The clonotype originates from an adult who received the AZD1222 COVID-19 vaccine. The material was peripheral blood, obtained 28 days after the second AZD1222 dose. The chain combines TRBV6-5 with TRBJ2-1; D uncertain. CDR3 amino acids: CASSYGYEQFF. CDR3 DNA sequence: TGTGCCAGCAGTTATGGGTATGAGCAGTTCTTC.